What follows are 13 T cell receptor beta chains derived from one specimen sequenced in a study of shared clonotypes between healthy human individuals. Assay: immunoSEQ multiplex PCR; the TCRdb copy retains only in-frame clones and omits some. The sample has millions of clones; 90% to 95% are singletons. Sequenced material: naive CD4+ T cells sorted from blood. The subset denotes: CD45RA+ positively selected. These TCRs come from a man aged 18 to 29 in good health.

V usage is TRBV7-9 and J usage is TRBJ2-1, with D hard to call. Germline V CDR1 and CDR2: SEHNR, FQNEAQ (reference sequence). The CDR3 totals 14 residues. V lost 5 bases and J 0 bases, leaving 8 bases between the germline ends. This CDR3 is CASSPYNSYNEQFF. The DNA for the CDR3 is TGTGCCAGCAGCCCCTATAACTCCTACAATGAGCAGTTCTTC.

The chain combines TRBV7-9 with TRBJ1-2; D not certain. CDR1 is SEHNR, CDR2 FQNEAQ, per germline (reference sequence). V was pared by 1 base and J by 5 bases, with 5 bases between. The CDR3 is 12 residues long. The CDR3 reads CASSLEEYGYTF. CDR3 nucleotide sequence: TGTGCCAGCAGCTTAGAGGAATATGGCTACACCTTC.

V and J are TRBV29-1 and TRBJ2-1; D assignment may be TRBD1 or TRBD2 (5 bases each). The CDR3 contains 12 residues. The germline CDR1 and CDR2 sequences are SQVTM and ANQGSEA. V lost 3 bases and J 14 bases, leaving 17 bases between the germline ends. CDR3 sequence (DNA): TGCAGCGTTGAGCAGGGAGTTCCCCGGGAGTTCTTC. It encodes CSVEQGVPREFF.

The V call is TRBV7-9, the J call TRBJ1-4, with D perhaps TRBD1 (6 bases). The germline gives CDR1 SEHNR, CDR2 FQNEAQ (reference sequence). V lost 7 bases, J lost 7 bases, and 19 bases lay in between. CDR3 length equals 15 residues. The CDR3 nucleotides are TGTGCCAGCAACACCCAAGGGGGGGCGGCTGAAAAACTGTTTTTT. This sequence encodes CASNTQGGAAEKLFF.

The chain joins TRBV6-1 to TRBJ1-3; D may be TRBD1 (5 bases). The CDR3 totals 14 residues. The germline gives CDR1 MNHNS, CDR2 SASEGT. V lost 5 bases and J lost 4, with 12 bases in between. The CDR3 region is CASSWEGTGNTIYF. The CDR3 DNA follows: TGTGCCAGCAGTTGGGAGGGGACGGGAAACACCATATATTTT.

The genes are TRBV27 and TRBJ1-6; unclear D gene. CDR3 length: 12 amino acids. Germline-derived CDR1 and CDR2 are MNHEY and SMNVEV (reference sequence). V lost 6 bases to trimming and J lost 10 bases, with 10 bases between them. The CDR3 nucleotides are TGTGCCAGCAGCTCCTCGTCATCACCCCTCCACTTT. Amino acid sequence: CASSSSSSPLHF.

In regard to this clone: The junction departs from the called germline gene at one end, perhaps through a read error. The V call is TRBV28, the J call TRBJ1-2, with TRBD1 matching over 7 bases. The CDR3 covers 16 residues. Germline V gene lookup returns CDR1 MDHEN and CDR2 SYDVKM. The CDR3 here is CVSTTPGGGGGYGYTF. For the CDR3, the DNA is TGTGTCAGCACCACCCCGGGAGGAGGGGGCGGCTATGGCTACACCTTC.

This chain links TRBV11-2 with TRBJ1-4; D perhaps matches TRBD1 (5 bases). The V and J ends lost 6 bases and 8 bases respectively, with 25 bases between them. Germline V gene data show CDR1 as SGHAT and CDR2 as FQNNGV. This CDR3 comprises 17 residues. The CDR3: CASSPGKGASREEKLFF. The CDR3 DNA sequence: TGTGCCAGCAGTCCGGGGAAAGGGGCTAGTCGGGAAGAAAAACTGTTTTTT.

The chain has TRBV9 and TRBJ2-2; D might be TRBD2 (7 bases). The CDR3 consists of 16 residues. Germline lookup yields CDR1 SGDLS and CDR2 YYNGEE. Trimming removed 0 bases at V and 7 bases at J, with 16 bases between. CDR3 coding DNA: TGTGCCAGCAGCGTAGATGCGGGGGCGGATGGCGGGGAGCTGTTTTTT. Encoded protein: CASSVDAGADGGELFF.

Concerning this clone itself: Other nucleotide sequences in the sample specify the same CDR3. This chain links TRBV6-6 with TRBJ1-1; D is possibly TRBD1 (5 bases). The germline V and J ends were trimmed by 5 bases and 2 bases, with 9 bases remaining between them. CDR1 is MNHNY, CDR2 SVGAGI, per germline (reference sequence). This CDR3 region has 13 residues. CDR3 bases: TGTGCCAGCAGTCCCCAGGGAAACACTGAAGCTTTCTTT. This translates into CASSPQGNTEAFF.

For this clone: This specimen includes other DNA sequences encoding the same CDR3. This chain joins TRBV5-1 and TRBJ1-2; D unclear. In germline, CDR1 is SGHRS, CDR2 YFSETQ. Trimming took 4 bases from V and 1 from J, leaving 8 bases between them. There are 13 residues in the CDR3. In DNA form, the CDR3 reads TGCGCCAGCAGCGCGGGGAGTAACTATGGCTACACCTTC. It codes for CASSAGSNYGYTF. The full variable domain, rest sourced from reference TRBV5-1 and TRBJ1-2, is KAGVTQTPRYLIKTRGQQVTLSCSPISGHRSVSWYQQTPGQGLQFLFEYFSETQRNKGNFPGRFSGRQFSNSRSEMNVSTLELGDSALYLCASSAGSNYGYTFGSGTRLTVV.

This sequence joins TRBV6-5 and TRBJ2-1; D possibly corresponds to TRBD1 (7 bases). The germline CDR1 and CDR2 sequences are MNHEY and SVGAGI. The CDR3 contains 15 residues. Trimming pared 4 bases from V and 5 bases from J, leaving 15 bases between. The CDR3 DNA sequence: TGTGCCAGCAGTTCCTGGGGGGACAGCGACAATGAGCAGTTCTTC. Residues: CASSSWGDSDNEQFF.

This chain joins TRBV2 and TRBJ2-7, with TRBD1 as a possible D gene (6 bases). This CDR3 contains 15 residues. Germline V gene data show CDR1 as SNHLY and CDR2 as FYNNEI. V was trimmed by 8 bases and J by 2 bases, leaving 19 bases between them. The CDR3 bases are TGTGCCAGCGGGGGTTACAGGGTCATGACCTACGAGCAGTACTTC. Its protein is CASGGYRVMTYEQYF.